These 14 T cell receptor beta chains originate from one sample sequenced in a study of T cell changes during pregnancy in multiple sclerosis (dated by TCRdb to the late 2010s). The protocol used for the library was the immunoSEQ multiplex PCR assay. This immuneACCESS table, as held by TCRdb, lists in-frame sequences with V and J called but not all clones. Of the missing ones, under half trace to an unresolved V gene in checked studies; the others have no known cause. For this sample there are approximately 80,000 clones; 85% to 95% appear just once. Over 2% of the sample is taken by the ten largest. Sample: peripheral blood, taken in the third trimester of pregnancy. These receptor sequences come from a female donor with multiple sclerosis, enrolled in a pregnancy study.

This clone is a singleton in its sample. The chain uses TRBV6-1 and TRBJ2-1; D ambiguous. Germline assignment: CDR1 MNHNS and CDR2 SASEGT. V lost 4 bases and J 2 bases, leaving 12 bases between the germline ends. The CDR3 is 15 residues long. The CDR3 DNA sequence: TGTGCCAGCAGTGCACTAACGGGTACCTACAATGAGCAGTTCTTC. Its translation: CASSALTGTYNEQFF.

V gene TRBV27 combines with J gene TRBJ2-7; tentatively, D is TRBD2 (5 bases). This CDR3 is 13 amino acids long. The V gene lost 2 bases and the J gene lost 6 bases, with 11 bases spanning the gap. Germline assignment: CDR1 MNHEY and CDR2 SMNVEV (reference sequence). CDR3 nucleotide sequence: TGTGCCAGCAGTTTAGTTGCTGGGAGCGAGCAGTACTTC. The encoded protein is CASSLVAGSEQYF.

This clone was seen a single time. The rearrangement joins TRBV6-6 to TRBJ1-1; 9 bases match TRBD1. In germline, CDR1 is MNHNY, CDR2 SVGAGI (reference sequence). V lost 6 bases to trimming and J lost 1 base; unmatched junction nucleotides: 6. The CDR3 loop spans 15 amino acids. CDR3 bases: TGTGCCAGCAGCCGTACGGGACAGGGGAACACTGAAGCTTTCTTT. Translation gives CASSRTGQGNTEAFF.

The chain joins TRBV6-1 to TRBJ2-2; D unresolved. CDR1 MNHNS and CDR2 SASEGT come from the germline V gene. V lost 8 bases, J lost 5 bases, and 6 bases lay in between. This CDR3 has 11 amino acids. CDR3 nucleotide sequence: TGTGCCAGCTACAGAACCGGGGAGCTGTTTTTT. It specifies CASYRTGELFF.

The chain links TRBV5-6 to TRBJ1-1, with D perhaps matching TRBD1 (5 bases). The CDR3 has 13 amino acids. V lost 2 bases and J 1 base, leaving 6 bases between the germline ends. Germline V gene sequence: CDR1 SGHDT, CDR2 YYEEEE. The DNA for the CDR3 is TGTGCCAGCAGCTTTGGACAGAACACTGAAGCTTTCTTT. This gives the protein CASSFGQNTEAFF.

This clone was seen many times. The CDR3 spells CASSSGLSYNEQFF. The CDR3 DNA reads TGCGCCAGCAGCTCTGGGCTCTCCTACAATGAGCAGTTCTTC. This chain uses TRBV5-1 with TRBJ2-1; D not resolved. This CDR3 region has 14 residues. Germline V gene lookup returns CDR1 SGHRS and CDR2 YFSETQ. V was cut by 3 bases and J by 0 bases, with 7 bases left in between. Supplemented by reference TRBV5-1 and TRBJ2-1, the full variable domain reads KAGVTQTPRYLIKTRGQQVTLSCSPISGHRSVSWYQQTPGQGLQFLFEYFSETQRNKGNFPGRFSGRQFSNSRSEMNVSTLELGDSALYLCASSSGLSYNEQFFGPGTRLTVL.

The chain links TRBV19 to TRBJ2-6; unclear D gene. Trimming removed 7 bases from V and 0 bases from J, with 16 bases in between. This CDR3 has 17 residues. Germline CDR1 and CDR2: LNHDA and SQIVND (reference sequence). The CDR3 DNA sequence: TGTGCCAGTACCCCGCGGCAGACCTACTCTGGGGCCAACGTCCTGACTTTC. Translating it yields CASTPRQTYSGANVLTF.

The V and J genes are TRBV5-4 and TRBJ2-3; maybe TRBD2 (7 bases). Germline CDR1 SGHNT, CDR2 YYREEE (reference sequence). Trimming removed 0 bases from V and 2 bases from J, with 10 bases in between. The CDR3 loop spans 15 amino acids. The CDR3 DNA follows: TGTGCCAGCAGCTTGGCCCGGGGGGCCACAGATACGCAGTATTTT. Translating gives CASSLARGATDTQYF. The full variable domain, with the rest looked up from reference TRBV5-4 and TRBJ2-3, is ETGVTQSPTHLIKTRGQQVTLRCSSQSGHNTVSWYQQALGQGPQFIFQYYREEENGRGNFPPRFSGLQFPNYSSELNVNALELDDSALYLCASSLARGATDTQYFGPGTRLTVL.

This clone was observed a single time. The chain joins TRBV18 to TRBJ1-1; D might be TRBD1 (5 bases). V was shortened by 6 bases and J by 7 bases, with 15 bases between the two germline ends. CDR1 and CDR2 (germline): KGHSH, LQKENI. The CDR3 runs to 13 residues. CDR3 residues: CASSRGGFDEAFF. Here the CDR3 DNA reads TGTGCCAGCTCGCGCGGGGGGTTCGATGAAGCTTTCTTT.

V usage is TRBV9 and J usage is TRBJ1-4, with 7 bases aligning to TRBD1. Germline assignment: CDR1 SGDLS and CDR2 YYNGEE. V trimming: 1 base; J trimming: 5 bases; junction bases outside the gene matches: 8. The CDR3 runs to 16 residues. The DNA for the CDR3 is TGTGCCAGCAGCGTAAATCCCGACAGGGTGAATGAAAAACTGTTTTTT. This codes for CASSVNPDRVNEKLFF.

This rearrangement joins TRBV19 to TRBJ1-2; TRBD1 matches 12 bases. The V and J ends lost 10 bases and 4 bases, in that order; junction bases with no gene match: 16. Germline lookup yields CDR1 LNHDA and CDR2 SQIVND (reference sequence). CDR3 length: 17 residues. CDR3 nucleotide sequence: TGTGCCATCTATTCACCGGGACAGGGGGCGCCCAGCTATGGCTACACCTTC. It is translated as CAIYSPGQGAPSYGYTF.

V is TRBV19 and J is TRBJ1-5; D perhaps matches TRBD1 (5 bases). This CDR3 has 16 amino acids. The V gene lost 4 bases and the J gene lost 0 bases, with 13 bases spanning the gap. Germline V CDR1 and CDR2: LNHDA, SQIVND (reference sequence). CDR3 in DNA: TGTGCCAGTAGTAATCTGGGGGGAGCTAGCAATCAGCCCCAGCATTTT. Protein product: CASSNLGGASNQPQHF.

The chain recombines TRBV19 with TRBJ1-1; the D is unclear. With 4 bases removed from V and 7 bases from J, the gap between germline ends came to 16 bases. The V gene's germline CDR1 is LNHDA and CDR2 SQIVND (reference sequence). This CDR3 is 14 amino acids long. The DNA of the CDR3 is TGTGCCAGTAGTACACTCGCAGGCATCTATGAAGCTTTCTTT. This sequence encodes CASSTLAGIYEAFF.

The chain links TRBV6-1 to TRBJ2-2, with TRBD2 as a possible D gene (5 bases). Per germline, CDR1 MNHNS and CDR2 SASEGT. The CDR3 has 15 amino acids. V lost 11 bases, J lost 0 bases, and 16 bases lay in between. CDR3 nucleotides: TGTGCCTCAGGCGGGTCGGTTTCGAACACCGGGGAGCTGTTTTTT. Its protein product is CASGGSVSNTGELFF.